These T cell receptor beta chains were read from a single sample in a study of control samples from healthy donors and cancer patients. The repertoire was sequenced with immunoSEQ multiplex PCR; TCRdb's copy has only in-frame clones and lacks some. The sample yields approximately 170,000 clones, about 94% seen once. Specimen: blood. Source of these receptors: a woman younger than 45 in good health. The CDR3 runs from the conserved cysteine through the conserved F or W. The D gene is left open where the match is weak. Not all rows give a size; the values are once, few, many and, for expanded clones, a class.

TRBJ1-6 TRBV6-5 . . CASFPRGDSTPLHF TGTGCCAGTTTCCCCCGGGGGGATTCGACACCCCTCCACTTT
TRBJ1-5 TRBV19 . . CASQNRQGNQPQHF TGTGCCAGTCAAAACAGACAGGGCAATCAGCCCCAGCATTTT
TRBJ1-6 TRBV6-5 TRBD1 . CASSRGQGGSPLHF TGTGCCAGCAGTCGAGGACAGGGGGGTTCACCCCTCCACTTT
TRBJ1-5 TRBV18 . . CASSRRESDQPQHF TGTGCCAGCTCACGGAGGGAATCGGATCAGCCCCAGCATTTT
TRBJ1-6 TRBV5-4 . . CASSLEGDSPLHF TGTGCCAGCAGCTTGGAGGGCGATTCACCCCTCCACTTT
TRBJ2-7 TRBV6-5 . . CASRPNREEQYF TGTGCCAGCAGACCCAACAGGGAGGAGCAGTACTTC
TRBJ1-1 TRBV19 TRBD1 . CASSSQGAYTEAFF TGTGCCAGTAGTTCCCAGGGGGCATACACTGAAGCTTTCTTT
TRBJ2-3 TRBV5-1 TRBD2 . CASSLLASGRATDTQYF TGCGCCAGCAGCTTGCTGGCTAGCGGGAGGGCCACAGATACGCAGTATTTT
TRBJ2-3 TRBV27 . . CASSLIPPTDTQYF TGTGCCAGCAGTTTAATTCCCCCCACAGATACGCAGTATTTT
TRBJ1-3 TRBV12-5 . . CASGSTEFSGNTIYF TGTGCTAGTGGTTCGACCGAGTTCTCTGGAAACACCATATATTTT
TRBJ1-5 TRBV28 . . CASSPRLNSNQPQHF TGTGCCAGCAGTCCCCGACTCAATAGCAATCAGCCCCAGCATTTT
TRBJ2-1 TRBV4-2 TRBD2 . CASSPGSGSNEQFF TGTGCCAGCAGCCCTGGGAGCGGGAGTAATGAGCAGTTCTTC
TRBJ2-1 TRBV24-1 TRBD1 . CATSDSAGGSYNEQFF TGTGCCACCAGTGATAGCGCAGGGGGCTCGTACAATGAGCAGTTCTTC
TRBJ2-1 TRBV7-2 TRBD2 . CASSLEAGEYNEQFF TGTGCCAGCAGCTTAGAAGCGGGGGAGTACAATGAGCAGTTCTTC
TRBJ2-3 TRBV28 TRBD2 . CASSLGALAGSTDTQYF TGTGCCAGCAGTTTAGGGGCACTAGCGGGGAGCACAGATACGCAGTATTTT
TRBJ2-1 TRBV28 TRBD2 . CASSPGLAGRPSSYNEQFF TGTGCCAGCAGTCCAGGACTAGCGGGTCGTCCGAGCTCCTACAATGAGCAGTTCTTC
TRBJ1-6 TRBV27 TRBD1 medium-sized CASSPHTGGLSPLHF TGTGCCAGCAGTCCCCACACAGGGGGTCTATCACCCCTCCACTTT
TRBJ2-7 TRBV6-5 TRBD1 once CASSSPGQGTYEQYF TGTGCCAGCAGTTCTCCGGGACAGGGTACCTACGAGCAGTACTTC
TRBJ2-2 TRBV24-1 . . CATTGENTGELFF TGTGCCACCACGGGAGAGAACACCGGGGAGCTGTTTTTT
TRBJ2-2 TRBV20-1 . few CSASGAGHSNTGELFF TGCAGTGCTAGTGGAGCAGGGCACTCGAACACCGGGGAGCTGTTTTTT
TRBJ2-7 TRBV2 . . CASSELRNYEQYF TGTGCCAGCAGTGAACTGAGAAACTACGAGCAGTACTTC
TRBJ2-5 TRBV29-1 TRBD2 . CSVASGRQRETQYF TGCAGCGTAGCGAGCGGGAGACAGCGAGAGACCCAGTACTTC
TRBJ2-3 TRBV5-6 TRBD2 . CASSPRTSTVTDTQYF TGTGCCAGCAGCCCTCGGACTAGTACAGTCACAGATACGCAGTATTTT
TRBJ2-1 TRBV28 TRBD2 . CATGLASNEQFF TGTGCCACGGGACTAGCATCCAATGAGCAGTTCTTC
TRBJ1-5 TRBV24-1 . once CATSDLKENSVNQPQHF TGTGCCACCAGTGATTTGAAGGAGAATTCTGTCAATCAGCCCCAGCATTTT
TRBJ2-7 TRBV21-1 . . CASSAAGPPIF TGTGCCAGCAGCGCCGCCGGGCCCCCAATCTTC
TRBJ1-6 TRBV14 . . CASSQSGGGRGNSPLHF TGTGCCAGCAGCCAATCAGGCGGGGGGCGCGGTAATTCACCCCTCCACTTT
TRBJ1-2 TRBV9 . . CASSVSLEGGYTF TGTGCCAGCAGCGTCTCCCTGGAGGGCGGCTACACCTTC